The clone carrying this TCR beta chain has a single count. TCRdb's table, derived via immunoSEQ multiplex PCR, lists solely in-frame clones and lacks some. The sample lists 100,000 to 110,000 clones, 80% occurring once. Germline V gives CDR1 SGHTA, CDR2 FQGNSA. The length of the CDR3 is 13 residues. V was pared by 5 bases and J by 5 bases, with 6 bases of the junction left unmatched. This sample is drawn from a study of blood T cell repertoires in COVID-19. For the study at large: Italy, Spain and the United States were the sources of the convalescent and acute COVID-19 samples.

The material sequenced was peripheral blood. The TCR was taken from an older man with active or convalescent COVID-19. The chain carries TRBV7-2 and TRBJ2-7; 7 positions agree with TRBD2. The CDR3 is CASSPRAGHEQYF. CDR3 bases: TGTGCCAGCAGCCCTAGAGCGGGACACGAGCAGTACTTC.